This entry is about one T cell receptor (beta chain). No cognate antigen has been identified for it. No qualities accompany the bases; no much larger clone lies one base away. The germline V gene provides CDR1 SQVTM and CDR2 ANQGSEA. V is reduced by 7 bases and J by 5 bases, leaving a spacing of 17 bases between them. The CDR3 spans 13 residues, from the cysteine through the phenylalanine. Just CDR3 DNA is preserved here, 39 bases in frame from base 1. The sample belongs to a study of identical twins' blood T cells (dated by TCRdb to the early 2010s). In terms of the full investigation: Around 49 million Illumina reads were obtained across around twelve libraries, of which six were alpha-chain libraries and six were beta-chain libraries. Using next-generation sequencing, the study compared the TCR alpha and beta chain repertoires of three pairs of monozygous twins to assess how genetics influences repertoire formation.

The method was 5' RACE. The run used an Illumina Genome Analyzer IIx. The RNA-based TCR cDNA libraries were made using a previously described protocol that was modified in several ways. Sample-specific barcodes were introduced on both ends of each TCR cDNA library during cDNA synthesis and amplification to prevent cross-contamination. The original pipeline was this. Each individual had between about 85,000 and nearly 500,000 identified clonotypes, and each library contained roughly 2.2 to 3.6 million CDR3-containing reads. Reads with improper barcode index combinations were discarded, after which clonesets were built for each library with the MiTCR software. MiTCR filtered or rescued low-quality reads and corrected PCR and sequencing errors when assembling CDR3 clonotypes. Artificial out-of-frame clonotypes were removed by being mapped to in-frame sequences, with one indel in the CDR3 allowed. Similarity in V and J gene usage between donors was calculated as the Jensen-Shannon divergence divided by the mean entropy. The public reads were reprocessed in TCRdb via fastp at Q25 and MiXCR, keeping in-frame beta chains. Each CDR3 protein gets just one entry, which takes the most common genes and DNA from the rows behind it. These V and J calls derive from TCRdb rather than the authors' analysis. Here the sample has a few hundred thousand distinct CDR3 sequences; roughly 28% occur a single time. The ten largest account for 6% to 7% of the sample.

Paper-wide results and their limitations: Twin pairs were reported to be markedly more alike in V gene usage than unrelated donors were, even when looking at non-selected out-of-frame TCRbeta clonotypes. The study stated that the proposed role of the TCRalpha J segment in MHC recognition during thymic selection needs to be validated by independent studies. Because the twins were reared together, environmental influences could not be excluded as an explanation for twin similarity. Looking at the most abundant TCRbeta clonotypes, every donor had more CDR3 sequences in common with her twin than with unrelated donors. The count of CDR3 clonotypes shared by two donors depended mainly on the product of the two donors' cloneset sizes, and twins did not clearly depart from this trend.

The donors were six healthy women who made up three monozygous twin pairs. All three twin pairs had been reared together, and it was thought likely that the same infectious agents and vaccines had been met by these twin pairs. TCR cDNA libraries were prepared from RNA that was isolated from peripheral blood mononuclear cells. Input material: PBMCs. The sequence derives from a woman aged 18-55 years in good health. In this chain, TRBV29-1 is recombined with TRBJ1-2; TRBD1 might be the D gene, on 5 matching bases. The nucleotide sequence reads TGCAGCGCCCGGGACTCCGAGACTTATGGCTACACCTTC. This is translated as CSARDSETYGYTF.